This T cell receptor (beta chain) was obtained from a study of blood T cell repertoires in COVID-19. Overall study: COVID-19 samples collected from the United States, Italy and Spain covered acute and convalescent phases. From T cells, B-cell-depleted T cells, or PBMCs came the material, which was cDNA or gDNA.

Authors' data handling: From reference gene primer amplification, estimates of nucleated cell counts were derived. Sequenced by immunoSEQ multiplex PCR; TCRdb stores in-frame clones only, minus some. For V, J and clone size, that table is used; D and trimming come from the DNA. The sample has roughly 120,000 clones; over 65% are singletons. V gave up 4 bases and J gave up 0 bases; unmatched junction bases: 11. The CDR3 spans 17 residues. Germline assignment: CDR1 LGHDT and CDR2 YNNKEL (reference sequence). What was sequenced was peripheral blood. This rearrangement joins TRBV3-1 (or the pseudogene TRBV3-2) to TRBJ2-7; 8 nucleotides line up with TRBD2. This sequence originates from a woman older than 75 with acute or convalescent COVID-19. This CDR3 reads CASSPTGGLASSYEQYF. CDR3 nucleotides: TGTGCCAGCAGCCCGACGGGGGGGCTAGCGAGCTCCTACGAGCAGTACTTC.